The entry that follows covers one T cell receptor (beta chain) sequence. The CDR3 covers 15 residues. Trimming took off 6 bases at V and 3 bases at J, with 16 bases between the two ends. Germline V gene data show CDR1 as SGHDT and CDR2 as YYEEEE. This specimen comes from a study of control samples from healthy donors and cancer patients. This table comes from immunoSEQ multiplex PCR, and its TCRdb copy is limited to in-frame clones, with some not included. The data show 70,000 to 90,000 clones, about 87% seen once. The TCR comes from a woman aged 60-75 years with head and neck cancer. Specimen: PBMCs. J is TRBJ2-1 and V is TRBV5-6, with D unclear. For the CDR3, the DNA is TGTGCCAGCAACCGAGGAGTTTTGCGCTACAATGAGCAGTTCTTC. Translating it yields CASNRGVLRYNEQFF. The full variable domain, with the rest looked up from reference TRBV5-6 and TRBJ2-1, is DAGVTQSPTHLIKTRGQQVTLRCSPKSGHDTVSWYQQALGQGPQFIFQYYEEEERQRGNFPDRFSGHQFPNYSSELNVNALLLGDSALYLCASNRGVLRYNEQFFGPGTRLTVL.